The 7 T cell receptor beta chains below all came from one sample that was sequenced in a study of siplizumab effects on memory and regulatory T cells. Using immunoSEQ multiplex PCR, the repertoire was profiled, and TCRdb retains in-frame clones only, with some absent. This table holds 95,000 to 100,000 clones, roughly 91% found once. Specimen: non-Treg CD4+ T cells sorted from blood. The receptors originated from a human donor in good health.

The chain links TRBV7-9 to TRBJ1-2; unclear D gene. The germline V and J ends were trimmed by 6 bases and 3 bases, with 5 bases remaining between them. The germline V gene encodes CDR1 SEHNR and CDR2 FQNEAQ (reference sequence). This CDR3 has 11 amino acids. The CDR3 here is CASSSHYGYTF. The DNA for the CDR3 is TGTGCCAGCAGTTCCCACTATGGCTACACCTTC.

The CDR3 sequence is CASSIRRTGGYEKLFF. DNA for the CDR3: TGTGCCAGTAGTATACGACGTACAGGGGGATATGAAAAACTGTTTTTT. The V and J genes are TRBV19 and TRBJ1-4; 8 nucleotides align to TRBD1. The CDR3 has 16 residues. Germline V CDR1 and CDR2: LNHDA, SQIVND (reference sequence). The trim removed 2 bases at V and 6 bases at J, leaving 8 bases unmatched. Combining the CDR3 with reference TRBV19 and TRBJ1-4 gives the whole variable domain DGGITQSPKYLFRKEGQNVTLSCEQNLNHDAMYWYRQDPGQGLRLIYYSQIVNDFQKGDIAEGYSVSREKKESFPLTVTSAQKNPTAFYLCASSIRRTGGYEKLFFGSGTQLSVL.

This chain's CDR3 is CASSEQGGTNEKLFF. DNA for the CDR3: TGTGCCAGCAGTGAACAGGGAGGGACTAATGAAAAACTGTTTTTT. The chain links TRBV2 to TRBJ1-4; D perhaps matches TRBD1 (5 bases). From germline, CDR1 is SNHLY and CDR2 FYNNEI. This CDR3 is built from 15 residues. V lost 2 bases, J lost 2 bases, and 9 bases lay in between.

This chain joins TRBV30 and TRBJ1-4, with unresolved D. Germline CDR1 reads GTSNPN; CDR2 reads SVGIG (reference sequence). The length of the CDR3 is 13 residues. V lost 0 bases to trimming and J lost 8 bases, with 10 bases between them. CDR3 bases: TGTGCCTGGAGTGTACGAGCAGGCGAAAAACTGTTTTTT. Protein sequence: CAWSVRAGEKLFF.

The J gene is TRBJ2-1, the V gene TRBV5-1; 11 bases match TRBD2. The germline gives CDR1 SGHRS, CDR2 YFSETQ. With 4 bases clipped from V and 0 bases from J, the junction kept 3 bases outside the gene matches. The length of the CDR3 is 16 residues. The CDR3 nucleotides are TGCGCCAGCAGCGTTACTAGCGGGAGCTCCTACAATGAGCAGTTCTTC. This gives the protein CASSVTSGSSYNEQFF.

The V and J genes are TRBV19 and TRBJ2-3; 11 nucleotides align to TRBD2. After removal of 3 bases from V and 1 base from J, the junction contained 6 bases not matched to a gene. Germline-derived CDR1 and CDR2 are LNHDA and SQIVND (reference sequence). The CDR3 length is 17 residues. CDR3 sequence (DNA): TGTGCCAGTAGTATCCTTCAACTAGCGGGGGGCACAGATACGCAGTATTTT. As protein: CASSILQLAGGTDTQYF.

The J gene is TRBJ2-5, the V gene TRBV6-5; the D is unclear. With 6 bases removed from V and 2 bases from J, the gap between germline ends came to 4 bases. This CDR3 is built from 11 residues. In germline, CDR1 is MNHEY, CDR2 SVGAGI. The CDR3 loop is CASRSQETQYF. CDR3 coding DNA: TGTGCCAGCAGGTCACAAGAGACCCAGTACTTC.